This entry lists 14 T cell receptor beta chains sequenced from one sample in a study of graft-versus-host responses after intestinal transplantation. TCRdb's table, derived via immunoSEQ multiplex PCR, lists solely in-frame clones and lacks some. The table lists more than 65,000 clones, roughly 90% of them singletons. Their antigens are not known. The input for sequencing was unstimulated CD8+ T cells sorted from spleen or lymph node cells, taken before transplant. All receptors derive from a human donor who was the organ donor for an intestinal transplant.

The rearrangement uses TRBV5-1 and TRBJ2-3; unclear D gene. V was trimmed by 0 bases and J by 0 bases, leaving 5 bases between them. This CDR3 region has 14 residues. Germline assignment: CDR1 SGHRS and CDR2 YFSETQ. DNA for the CDR3: TGCGCCAGCAGCTTGGGGTCTAGCACAGATACGCAGTATTTT. Residues: CASSLGSSTDTQYF.

The chain joins TRBV27 to TRBJ1-2; TRBD1 is a possible D gene (6 bases). CDR3 size: 15 residues. The germline V gene has CDR1 MNHEY and CDR2 SMNVEV (reference sequence). The germline V and J ends were trimmed by 7 bases and 5 bases, with 20 bases remaining between them. CDR3 DNA: TGTGCCAGCACTCCCTCGGTGGGGGGCCTGTATGGCTACACCTTC. This sequence encodes CASTPSVGGLYGYTF.

This clone was recorded only once. The rearrangement links TRBV27 to TRBJ2-1; 11 nucleotides match TRBD1. This CDR3 comprises 16 residues. Trimming cost V 7 bases and J 4 bases; bases outside gene matches: 9. The V gene's germline CDR1 is MNHEY and CDR2 SMNVEV (reference sequence). The CDR3 nucleotides are TGTGCCAGCACTAATTCGGACAGGGGGCCTTACAATGAGCAGTTCTTC. It is translated as CASTNSDRGPYNEQFF.

The chain's CDR3 is CAIKAQGAYQETQYF. In DNA form, the CDR3 reads TGTGCCATCAAGGCGCAGGGGGCGTACCAAGAGACCCAGTACTTC. The V gene is TRBV10-3, the J gene TRBJ2-5; 8 bases agree with TRBD1. V lost 7 bases, J lost 0 bases, and 7 bases stayed unmatched. The CDR3 contains 15 residues. Germline V gives CDR1 ENHRY, CDR2 SYGVKD.

The chain is built from TRBV7-3 and TRBJ2-3; 10 bases align to TRBD2. The CDR3 covers 16 residues. Germline CDR1 SGHTA, CDR2 FQGTGA. V dropped 5 bases and J dropped 1; count of bases not matched to a gene: 6. The CDR3 bases are TGTGCCAGCAGCCTTTTAGCGGGAGGAGGCACAGATACGCAGTATTTT. Translated, it gives CASSLLAGGGTDTQYF.

This chain uses TRBV27 with TRBJ2-3, with 16 bases lining up with TRBD2. Germline V gene data show CDR1 as MNHEY and CDR2 as SMNVEV (reference sequence). V lost 5 bases, J lost 2 bases, and 4 bases stayed unmatched. CDR3 length: 17 residues. This CDR3 is CASSPGTSGGATDTQYF. The CDR3 bases are TGTGCCAGCAGTCCCGGGACTAGCGGGGGGGCCACAGATACGCAGTATTTT.

This clone came up once. The CDR3 is CASSESIAGVLNEQYF. For the CDR3, the DNA is TGCGCCAGCAGTGAGTCGATAGCGGGAGTTCTCAACGAGCAGTACTTC. The V and J genes are TRBV10-2 and TRBJ2-7; 9 bases align to TRBD2. J was trimmed by 5 bases and V by 0 bases; bases with no gene match: 8. Per germline, CDR1 WSHSY and CDR2 SAAADI. This CDR3 is 16 amino acids long.

The V gene is TRBV6-5, the J gene TRBJ2-7, with 8 positions matching TRBD2. The CDR3 totals 15 residues. Germline V gives CDR1 MNHEY, CDR2 SVGAGI. V lost 6 bases, J lost 4 bases, and 11 bases stayed unmatched. This CDR3 is CASRPTTSGVYEQYF. CDR3 DNA sequence: TGTGCCAGCAGGCCGACCACTAGCGGAGTATACGAGCAGTACTTC.

This chain joins TRBV10-3 and TRBJ2-5; 7 nucleotides align to TRBD1. Germline V gives CDR1 ENHRY, CDR2 SYGVKD. CDR3 length equals 13 residues. The J segment lost 13 bases and the V segment lost 3 bases, leaving 11 bases of the junction unmatched. CDR3 coding DNA: TGTGCCATCAGTGACCTTAGACAGGGTAGATGGTACTTC. Amino acids: CAISDLRQGRWYF.

This clone was recorded only once. The chain links TRBV27 to TRBJ1-2; 12 positions agree with TRBD1. The germline V gene has CDR1 MNHEY and CDR2 SMNVEV (reference sequence). The CDR3 covers 17 residues. V shed 5 bases, J shed 6 bases, and the junction held 13 bases outside the gene matches. The CDR3 sequence: CASSSGTGGELSDGYTF. For the CDR3, the DNA is TGTGCCAGCAGTAGCGGGACAGGGGGCGAGTTAAGCGATGGCTACACCTTC.

This clone turned up a few times. Other DNA sequences of this sample code for an identical CDR3. The chain uses TRBV7-9 and TRBJ1-1, with D unresolved. Germline-derived CDR1 and CDR2 are SEHNR and FQNEAQ (reference sequence). Trimming removed 3 bases from V and 4 bases from J, with 3 bases in between. CDR3 length equals 11 residues. In DNA form, the CDR3 reads TGTGCCAGCAGCTTGAGCACTGAAGCTTTCTTT. It specifies CASSLSTEAFF. Full variable domain (missing parts from reference TRBV7-9 and TRBJ1-1): DTGVSQNPRHKITKRGQNVTFRCDPISEHNRLYWYRQTLGQGPEFLTYFQNEAQLEKSRLLSDRFSAERPKGSFSTLEIQRTEQGDSAMYLCASSLSTEAFFGQGTRLTVV.

The chain links TRBV27 to TRBJ2-7; D tentatively reads TRBD1 or TRBD2 (5 bases each). Trimming stripped 2 bases from V and 5 bases from J, with 10 bases between. Germline CDR1 is MNHEY and CDR2 is SMNVEV (reference sequence). The CDR3 sequence is 13 residues long. The CDR3: CASSLRGAHEQYF. The CDR3 DNA is TGTGCCAGCAGTTTACGGGGCGCCCACGAGCAGTACTTC.

The chain carries TRBV6-1 and TRBJ2-2; possible D gene TRBD2, 5 bases. Germline V CDR1 and CDR2: MNHNS, SASEGT. This CDR3 is 13 amino acids long. V was shortened by 9 bases and J by 6 bases, with 14 bases between the two germline ends. The CDR3 sequence: CASVVASPGELFF. DNA of the CDR3: TGTGCCAGTGTCGTGGCTAGCCCCGGGGAGCTGTTTTTT.

The rearrangement uses TRBV27 and TRBJ2-3, with a weak D call TRBD2 (5 bases). This CDR3 is 17 amino acids long. Trimming left V 6 bases short and J 1 base short, with 20 bases between. The germline V gene has CDR1 MNHEY and CDR2 SMNVEV (reference sequence). CDR3 residues: CASRSRGLPYGTDTQYF. The CDR3 DNA sequence: TGTGCCAGCAGGTCAAGAGGACTGCCGTATGGCACAGATACGCAGTATTTT.